The 6 T cell receptor beta chains below come from one sample, sequenced in a study of T cell responses to AZD1222 COVID-19 vaccine. TCRdb keeps only in-frame clones here, not all; method: immunoSEQ multiplex PCR. This table holds roughly 130,000 clones, around 90% found once. Sequences were derived from peripheral blood, sampled on day 0 of AZD1222 vaccination. The receptors were sampled from an adult in good health.

V usage is TRBV5-1 and J usage is TRBJ1-5, with 8 positions matching TRBD1. The CDR3 extends over 15 amino acids. Germline V gives CDR1 SGHRS, CDR2 YFSETQ. V was clipped by 4 bases and J by 4 bases; unmatched bases: 7. CDR3 residues: CASSLGTGYNQPQHF. In DNA form, the CDR3 reads TGCGCCAGCAGCCTCGGGACAGGTTATAATCAGCCCCAGCATTTT.

This chain links TRBV14 with TRBJ1-2; D gene unclear. The CDR3 loop spans 13 amino acids. Germline V gene sequence: CDR1 SGHDN, CDR2 FVKESK. Trimming left V 4 bases short and J 0 bases short, with 6 bases between. The CDR3 loop reads CASSPPSNYGYTF. DNA of the CDR3: TGTGCCAGCAGCCCGCCGTCTAACTATGGCTACACCTTC.

The J gene is TRBJ1-4, the V gene TRBV18; TRBD1 matches at 10 bases. The V and J ends lost 3 bases and 8 bases, in that order; junction bases with no gene match: 6. The CDR3 is made up of 15 amino acids. Germline CDR1 and CDR2: KGHSH and LQKENI. This CDR3 is CASSPDRGLQEKLFF. CDR3 nucleotide sequence: TGTGCCAGCTCACCTGACAGGGGGCTTCAGGAAAAACTGTTTTTT.

This clone turned up a few times. The chain employs TRBV4-2 and TRBJ1-1; TRBD1 is a possible D gene (6 bases). V lost 1 base and J lost 5, with 14 bases in between. CDR3 length: 15 residues. Germline CDR1 reads LGHNA; CDR2 reads YNFKEQ. The CDR3 DNA follows: TGTGCCAGCAGCCAAGCACAGGGAATGGGGACTGAAGCTTTCTTT. As protein: CASSQAQGMGTEAFF.

The chain uses TRBV28 and TRBJ1-6, with D unresolved. The CDR3 loop spans 12 amino acids. V shed 1 base and J shed 11 bases, with 6 bases lying between them. Per germline, CDR1 MDHEN and CDR2 SYDVKM. Written as DNA, the CDR3 is TGTGCCAGCAGTTTATACTCTACACCCCTCCACTTT. Protein: CASSLYSTPLHF.

The rearrangement links TRBV5-1 to TRBJ1-6; the D gene is possibly TRBD1 (5 bases). The CDR3 extends over 12 amino acids. The V gene's germline CDR1 is SGHRS and CDR2 YFSETQ. V was clipped by 4 bases and J by 14 bases, with 13 bases between them. In DNA form, the CDR3 reads TGCGCCAGCAGCCCCGGTGAAGGGGCCCTCCACTTT. The encoded protein is CASSPGEGALHF.